This T cell receptor (beta chain) was sequenced in a study of PD-1 blockade in classical Hodgkin lymphoma. Study details: Administration of nivolumab to patients was at 3 mg/kg intravenously every 2 weeks.

General study points: Some patients began nivolumab under 1 year after ASCT. These patients were excluded from later analyses. Factors driving the repertoire differences, possibly disease activity or prior therapy, remain undefined.

Libraries were prepared by immunoSEQ multiplex PCR; TCRdb keeps only in-frame clonotypes and omits some of them. The table records about 96,000 clones, around 93% of them present only once. About this clone: Its antigen is unidentified.

With V trimmed by 4 bases and J by 7 bases, 12 bases remained unmatched. Germline CDR1 is SGHNT and CDR2 is YYREEE (reference sequence). This CDR3 has 15 residues. The time point here: cycle 4 day 1 (C4D1), after 6 weeks of nivolumab. Exposure to brentuximab vedotin varied, and each patient had relapsed following autologous stem cell transplantation. This TCR was sampled from a human donor with classical Hodgkin lymphoma. This chain connects TRBV5-4 to TRBJ2-5; TRBD1 matches 8 bases. Sequenced material: peripheral blood mononuclear cells (PBMCs), taken before the fourth cycle of nivolumab. Here the CDR3 DNA reads TGTGCCAGCAGCCCAGGACAGGGCCGGGGTGGGACCCAGTACTTC. Its translation is CASSPGQGRGGTQYF.